These T cell receptor beta chains were read from a single sample in a study of CD8 T cells in ankylosing spondylitis. TCRdb called the 5' RACE reads again in MiXCR, with one record for every CDR3 protein. Of under 120,000 distinct CDR3 sequences in the sample, 24% were seen once. Sequencing was done on a sample of synovial fluid, either unsorted or a sorted T cell fraction (not recorded which). All receptors come from a male donor with ankylosing spondylitis. Both conserved end residues are part of each CDR3. D genes are given only for firm matches. Expanded clones get a size class; other rows say once, few or many, or leave the size out.

J | size | V | D | CDR3 | DNA
TRBJ2-3 | once | TRBV7-6 | . | CASSFTHSDTQYF | TGTGCCAGCAGCTTTACACACTCAGATACGCAGTATTTT
TRBJ2-3 | . | TRBV5-5 | . | CASSSGGRAGDTQYF | TGTGCCAGCAGCTCCGGGGGCCGGGCCGGGGATACGCAGTATTTT
TRBJ2-2 | many | TRBV13 | . | CASSLGLARGELFF | TGTGCCAGCAGCTTAGGCCTAGCGCGCGGGGAGCTGTTTTTT
TRBJ1-2 | many | TRBV29-1 | . | CSVEEDEGIYGYTF | TGCAGCGTTGAAGAAGATGAGGGTATCTATGGCTACACCTTC
TRBJ2-6 | . | TRBV12-3/TRBV12-4 | . | CASSRGAASHSGANVLTF | TGTGCCAGCAGTAGGGGGGCAGCAAGTCACTCTGGGGCCAACGTCCTGACTTTC
TRBJ2-2 | . | TRBV5-6 | TRBD1 | CASSWDRITGELFF | TGTGCCAGCAGCTGGGACAGAATAACCGGGGAGCTGTTTTTT
TRBJ2-7 | few | TRBV4-2 | TRBD2 | CASSQDPSGAGEQYF | TGTGCCAGCAGCCAAGATCCTAGCGGTGCGGGGGAGCAGTACTTC
TRBJ2-3 | . | TRBV30 | . | CAFSSALAADTQYF | TGTGCCTTCTCAAGTGCCCTCGCCGCTGATACGCAGTATTTT
TRBJ2-3 | . | TRBV10-3 | . | CAISESKTGSTQYTQYF | TGTGCCATCAGTGAGTCGAAAACCGGTTCAACCCAATATACGCAGTATTTT
TRBJ2-1 | few | TRBV7-9 | . | CASSSSGENNEQFF | TGTGCCAGCAGCTCCTCAGGGGAGAACAATGAGCAGTTCTTC
TRBJ1-6 | . | TRBV10-3 | . | CAIWNPTNYNSPLHF | TGTGCCATCTGGAACCCTACTAACTATAATTCACCCCTCCACTTT
TRBJ2-1 | few | TRBV4-2 | TRBD2 | CASSPAATSEYNEQFF | TGTGCCAGCAGCCCGGCCGCGACTAGCGAATACAATGAGCAGTTCTTC
TRBJ2-1 | few | TRBV15 | TRBD2 | CATSRDSGSGGYEQFF | TGTGCCACCAGCAGAGATTCGGGGAGCGGGGGATATGAGCAGTTCTTC
TRBJ2-5 | . | TRBV24-1 | . | CATSELSLGYQETQYF | TGTGCCACCAGTGAACTTTCCCTAGGTTACCAAGAGACCCAGTACTTC
TRBJ1-1 | few | TRBV19 | . | CASSLGTENTEAFF | TGTGCCAGTAGCTTAGGGACGGAGAACACTGAAGCTTTCTTT
TRBJ1-1 | many | TRBV20-1 | . | CSARGPGPTNTEAFF | TGCAGTGCTAGAGGTCCGGGACCAACGAACACTGAAGCTTTCTTT
TRBJ2-7 | . | TRBV19 | TRBD1 | CASSPTGSIDEQYF | TGTGCCAGTAGTCCGACAGGGTCAATTGACGAGCAGTACTTC
TRBJ1-1 | few | TRBV27 | TRBD1 | CASSFRGDSTEAFF | TGTGCCAGCAGTTTCAGGGGGGATAGCACTGAAGCTTTCTTT
TRBJ2-3 | few | TRBV4-2 | . | CASSQGGVTDTQYF | TGTGCCAGCAGCCAAGGGGGGGTGACAGATACGCAGTATTTT
TRBJ2-3 | . | TRBV3-1 | TRBD2 | CASNENTLAGGSHTQYF | TGTGCCAGCAACGAAAACACACTAGCGGGAGGCTCACACACGCAGTATTTT
TRBJ1-5 | few | TRBV3-1 | . | CASSPGSGTSNQPQHF | TGTGCCAGCAGCCCCGGGTCTGGGACCTCCAATCAGCCCCAGCATTTT
TRBJ2-1 | many | TRBV2 | TRBD2 | CASSRLAGGQGEQFF | TGTGCCAGCAGTCGACTAGCGGGAGGGCAGGGTGAGCAGTTCTTC